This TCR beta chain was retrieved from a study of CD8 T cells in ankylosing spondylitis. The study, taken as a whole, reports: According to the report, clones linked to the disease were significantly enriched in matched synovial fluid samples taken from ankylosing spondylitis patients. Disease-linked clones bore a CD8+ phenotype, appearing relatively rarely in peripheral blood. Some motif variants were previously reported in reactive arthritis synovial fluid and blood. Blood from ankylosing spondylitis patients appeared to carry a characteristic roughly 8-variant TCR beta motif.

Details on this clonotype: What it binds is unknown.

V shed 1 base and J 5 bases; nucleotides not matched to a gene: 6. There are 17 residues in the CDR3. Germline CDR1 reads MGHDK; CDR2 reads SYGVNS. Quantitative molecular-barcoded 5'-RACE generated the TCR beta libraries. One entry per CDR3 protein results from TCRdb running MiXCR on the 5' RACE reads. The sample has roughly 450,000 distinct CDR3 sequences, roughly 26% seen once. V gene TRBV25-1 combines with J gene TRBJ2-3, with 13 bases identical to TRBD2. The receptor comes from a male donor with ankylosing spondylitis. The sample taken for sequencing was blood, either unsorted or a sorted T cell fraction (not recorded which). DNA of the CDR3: TGTGCCAGCAGTGAATTCGGACTAGCGGGAGTTGGAGATACGCAGTATTTT. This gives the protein CASSEFGLAGVGDTQYF.